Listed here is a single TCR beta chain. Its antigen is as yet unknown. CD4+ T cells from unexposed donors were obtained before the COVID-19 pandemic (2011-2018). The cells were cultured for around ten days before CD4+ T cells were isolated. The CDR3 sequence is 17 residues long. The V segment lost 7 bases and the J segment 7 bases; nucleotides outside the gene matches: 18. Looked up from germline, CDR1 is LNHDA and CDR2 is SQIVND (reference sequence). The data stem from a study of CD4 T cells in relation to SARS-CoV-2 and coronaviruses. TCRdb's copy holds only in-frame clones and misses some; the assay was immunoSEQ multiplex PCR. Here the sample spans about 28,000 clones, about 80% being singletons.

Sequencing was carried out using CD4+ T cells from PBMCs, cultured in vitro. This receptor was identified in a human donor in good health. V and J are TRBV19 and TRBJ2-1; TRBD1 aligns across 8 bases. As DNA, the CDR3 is TGTGCCAGTATATACAAAACCCAGGGGGCGCAGGCGAATGAGCAGTTCTTC. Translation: CASIYKTQGAQANEQFF.